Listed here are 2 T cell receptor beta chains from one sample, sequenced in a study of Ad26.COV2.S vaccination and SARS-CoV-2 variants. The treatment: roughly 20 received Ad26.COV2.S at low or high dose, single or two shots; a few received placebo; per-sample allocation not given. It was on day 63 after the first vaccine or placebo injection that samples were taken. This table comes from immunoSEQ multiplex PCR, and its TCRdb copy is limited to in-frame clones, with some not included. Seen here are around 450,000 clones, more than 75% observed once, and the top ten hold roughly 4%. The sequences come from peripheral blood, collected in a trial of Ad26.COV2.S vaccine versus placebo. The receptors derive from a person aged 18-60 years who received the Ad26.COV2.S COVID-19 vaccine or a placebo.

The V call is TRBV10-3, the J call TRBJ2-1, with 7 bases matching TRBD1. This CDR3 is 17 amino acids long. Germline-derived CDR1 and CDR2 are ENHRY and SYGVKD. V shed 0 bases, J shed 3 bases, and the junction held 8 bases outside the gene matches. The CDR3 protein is CAISESTTGEYYNEQFF. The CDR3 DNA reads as TGTGCCATCAGTGAGTCTACTACAGGGGAGTACTACAATGAGCAGTTCTTC.

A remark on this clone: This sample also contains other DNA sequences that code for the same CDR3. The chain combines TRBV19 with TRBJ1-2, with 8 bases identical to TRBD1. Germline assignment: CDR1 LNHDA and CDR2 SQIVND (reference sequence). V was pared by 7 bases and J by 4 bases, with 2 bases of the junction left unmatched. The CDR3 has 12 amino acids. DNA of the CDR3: TGTGCCAGTATGACAGGGGCCTATGGCTACACCTTC. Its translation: CASMTGAYGYTF.